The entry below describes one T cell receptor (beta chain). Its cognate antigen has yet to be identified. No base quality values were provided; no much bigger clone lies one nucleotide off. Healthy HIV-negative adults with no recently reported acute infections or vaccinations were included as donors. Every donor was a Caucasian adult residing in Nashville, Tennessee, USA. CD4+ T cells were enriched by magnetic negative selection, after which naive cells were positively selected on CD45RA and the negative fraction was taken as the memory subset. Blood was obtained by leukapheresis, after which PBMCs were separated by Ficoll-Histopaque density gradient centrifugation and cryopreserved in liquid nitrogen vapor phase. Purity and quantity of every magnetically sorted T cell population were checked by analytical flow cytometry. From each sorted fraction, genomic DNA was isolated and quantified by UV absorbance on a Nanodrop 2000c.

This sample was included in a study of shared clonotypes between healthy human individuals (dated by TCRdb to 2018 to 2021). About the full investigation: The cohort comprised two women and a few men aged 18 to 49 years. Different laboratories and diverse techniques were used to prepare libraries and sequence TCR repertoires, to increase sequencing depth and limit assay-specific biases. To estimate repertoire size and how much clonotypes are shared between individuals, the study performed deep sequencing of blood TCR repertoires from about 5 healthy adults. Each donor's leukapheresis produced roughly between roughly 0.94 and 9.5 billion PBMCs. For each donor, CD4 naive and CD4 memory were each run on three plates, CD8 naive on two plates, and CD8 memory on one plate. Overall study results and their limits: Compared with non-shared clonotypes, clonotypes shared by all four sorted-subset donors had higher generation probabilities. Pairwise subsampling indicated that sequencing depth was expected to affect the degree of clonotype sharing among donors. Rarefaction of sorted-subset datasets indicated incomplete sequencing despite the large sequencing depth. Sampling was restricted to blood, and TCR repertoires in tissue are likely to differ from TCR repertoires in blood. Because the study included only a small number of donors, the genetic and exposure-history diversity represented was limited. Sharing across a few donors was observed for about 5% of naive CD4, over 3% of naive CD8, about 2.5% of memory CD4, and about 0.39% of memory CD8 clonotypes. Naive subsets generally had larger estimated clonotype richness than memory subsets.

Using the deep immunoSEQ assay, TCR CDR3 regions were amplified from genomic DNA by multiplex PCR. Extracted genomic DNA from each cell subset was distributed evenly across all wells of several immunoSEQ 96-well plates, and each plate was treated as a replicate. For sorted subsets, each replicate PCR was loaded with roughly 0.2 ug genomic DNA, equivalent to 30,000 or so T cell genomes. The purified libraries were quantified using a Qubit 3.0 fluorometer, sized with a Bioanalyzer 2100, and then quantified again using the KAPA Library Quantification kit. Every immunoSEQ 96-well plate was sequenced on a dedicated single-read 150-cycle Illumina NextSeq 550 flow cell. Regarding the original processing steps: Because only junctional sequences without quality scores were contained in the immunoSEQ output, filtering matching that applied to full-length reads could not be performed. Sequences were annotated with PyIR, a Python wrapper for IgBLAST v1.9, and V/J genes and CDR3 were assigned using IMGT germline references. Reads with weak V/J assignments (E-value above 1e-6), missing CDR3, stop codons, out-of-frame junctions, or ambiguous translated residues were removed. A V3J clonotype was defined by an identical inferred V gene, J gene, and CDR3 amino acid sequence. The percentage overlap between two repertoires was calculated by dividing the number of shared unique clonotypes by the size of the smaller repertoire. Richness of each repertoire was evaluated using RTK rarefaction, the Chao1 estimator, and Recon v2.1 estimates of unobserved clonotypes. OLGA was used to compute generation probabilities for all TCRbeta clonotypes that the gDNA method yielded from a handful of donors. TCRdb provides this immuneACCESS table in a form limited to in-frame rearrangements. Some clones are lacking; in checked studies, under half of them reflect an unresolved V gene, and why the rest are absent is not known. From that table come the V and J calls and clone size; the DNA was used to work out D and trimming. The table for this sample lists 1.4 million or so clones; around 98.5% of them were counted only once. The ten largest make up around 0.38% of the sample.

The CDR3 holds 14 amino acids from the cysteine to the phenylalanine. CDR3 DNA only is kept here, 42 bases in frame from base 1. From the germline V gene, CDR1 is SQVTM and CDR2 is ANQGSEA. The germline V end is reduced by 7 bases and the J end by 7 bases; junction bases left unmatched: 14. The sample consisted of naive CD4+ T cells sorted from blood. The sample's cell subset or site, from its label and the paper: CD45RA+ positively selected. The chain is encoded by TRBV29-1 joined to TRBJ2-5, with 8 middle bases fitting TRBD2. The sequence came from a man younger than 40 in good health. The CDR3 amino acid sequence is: CSGTTSGVGSTQYF. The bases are TGCAGCGGAACCACTAGCGGCGTAGGTTCGACCCAGTACTTC.